The clone carrying this T cell receptor (beta chain) showed up many times. The antigen is undetermined. TCR beta libraries were made by quantitative 5'-RACE with molecular barcodes. Using its own MiXCR run on the 5' RACE reads, TCRdb lists one record per CDR3 protein. The table includes 85,000 to 100,000 distinct CDR3 sequences, almost 8.5% detected once. This sample is part of a study of CD8 T cells in ankylosing spondylitis. Broader study findings: It appeared that ankylosing spondylitis blood was characterized by a TCR beta motif of eight highly homologous variants. Several of the motif variants were reported before in synovial fluid and blood from reactive arthritis. Relatively rare in peripheral blood, disease-linked clones were also CD8+.

This clonotype originated in a male donor with ankylosing spondylitis or in good health (not recorded which). Specimen: blood, either unsorted or a sorted T cell fraction (not recorded which).

CDR3 coding DNA: TGTGCCAGCAGCTTACGGCGGGAAAAGCAGTTCTTC. Its translation is CASSLRREKQFF. V usage is TRBV7-8 and J usage is TRBJ2-1; possible D gene TRBD2, 6 bases. Trimming removed 2 bases at V and 11 bases at J, with 10 bases between. Germline CDR1 and CDR2: SGHVS and FQNEAQ. This CDR3 has 12 amino acids.